This T cell receptor beta chain was observed in a study of neurological immune-mediated disorders. After removal of 2 bases from V and 5 bases from J, the junction contained 2 bases not matched to a gene. The CDR3 has 15 residues. TCRdb re-called the 5' RACE reads through MiXCR, storing one row per CDR3 protein. This sample has some 30,000 distinct CDR3 sequences, with approximately 24% found just once. This clonotype was seen ten or more times. The source is a man aged 50 or older with HTLV-1-associated myelopathy (HAM/TSP). The sample taken for sequencing was CD4+ T cells from blood. This chain connects TRBV12-3 or TRBV12-4 to TRBJ2-1; 11 nucleotides align to TRBD2. CDR3 DNA: TGTGCCAGCAGTTTACTAGCGGGAGGCCACAATGAGCAGTTCTTC. This sequence encodes CASSLLAGGHNEQFF.